This T cell receptor beta chain was sequenced for a study of shared clonotypes between healthy human individuals. Study conclusions and caveats: Across four donors, naive CD4 shared 5% to 6.5%, naive CD8 around 4%, memory CD4 about 2.5%, memory CD8 more than 0.35%. The four-donor shared clonotypes exceeded non-shared clonotypes in generation probability, with non-shared ones scoring lower.

CDR3 size: 16 residues. Germline V gene sequence: CDR1 GTSNPN, CDR2 SVGIG (reference sequence). Trimming took 3 bases from V and 3 from J, leaving 20 bases between them. About this clone: Its antigen is undetermined.

Selected positively for CCR7 and CD45RO-negative, naive CD8 cells excluded terminally differentiated effector memory CD45RA+ cells. As originally analysed: From ImmunoSEQ came sequences covering only the junction and carrying no quality scores, so filtering differed. Clones were sequenced by immunoSEQ multiplex PCR, and TCRdb holds only the in-frame ones, with some missing. The DNA was the basis for D and trimming; V, J and clone size are from that table. There are 2 million to 2.5 million clones in the sample; roughly 91% occur only once, and around 1.7% lies in the top ten. This TCR derives from a man aged 18 to 35 in good health. Some clones in this sample may be carry-over from other donors' samples. Sequenced material: naive CD8+ T cells from PBMCs. The V gene is TRBV30, the J gene TRBJ1-2; unclear D gene. The CDR3 DNA follows: TGTGCCTGGAGCGGCATAGAGGGCCAGCCCGACTATGGCTACACCTTC. Translating it yields CAWSGIEGQPDYGYTF.